The clone carrying this T cell receptor (beta chain) was observed at least ten times. Its antigen is unidentified. Germline V gene sequence: CDR1 SGHRS, CDR2 YFSETQ. V lost 3 bases to trimming and J lost 2 bases; unmatched junction nucleotides: 4. The CDR3 is made up of 15 amino acids. The sample belongs to a study of spatial heterogeneity in lung cancer. Study summary: More beta-chain than alpha-chain sequences were consistently detected. Bulk RNA-seq from matched material yielded a T cell module score that correlated strongly with TCR transcript counts in tumor regions.

The sample's time point: sample taken at primary tumor resection. Frozen PBMC, nontumor lung or tumor provided whole RNA, which was sequenced unsorted. Every molecule of TCR cDNA had its own unique molecular identifier. One entry per CDR3 protein, called by TCRdb with MiXCR from the 5' RACE reads. This sample has about 8,100 distinct CDR3 sequences; 5.4% occur once, and the top ten carry less than 25%. Study conclusions and caveats: Counts that tracked tumor mutation counts were those of expanded intratumoral alpha and beta TCRs.

The chain couples TRBV5-1 to TRBJ2-2; the match to TRBD1 covers 7 bases. This specimen was lung tumor tissue, taken at surgery. The source of this sequence is a male donor with early-stage non-small cell lung cancer. Written as DNA, the CDR3 is TGCGCCAGCAGCTCTACAGGGGCAAACACCGGGGAGCTGTTTTTT. Amino acid sequence: CASSSTGANTGELFF.